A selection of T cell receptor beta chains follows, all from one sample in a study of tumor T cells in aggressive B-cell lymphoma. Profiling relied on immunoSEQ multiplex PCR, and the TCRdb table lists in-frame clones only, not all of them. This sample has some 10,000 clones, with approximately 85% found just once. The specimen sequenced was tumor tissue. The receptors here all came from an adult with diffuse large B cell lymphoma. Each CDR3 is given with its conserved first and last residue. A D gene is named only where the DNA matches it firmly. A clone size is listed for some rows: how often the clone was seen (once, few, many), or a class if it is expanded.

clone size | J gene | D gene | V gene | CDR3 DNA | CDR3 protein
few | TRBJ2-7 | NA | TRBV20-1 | TGCAGTGCTAGACGTTACGAGCAGTACTTC | CSARRYEQYF
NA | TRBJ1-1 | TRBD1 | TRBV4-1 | TGCGCCAGCAGCCAAGATCTTACAGGGGGAATGGGGACTGAAGCTTTCTTT | CASSQDLTGGMGTEAFF
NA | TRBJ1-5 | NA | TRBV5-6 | TGTGCCAGCAGCTTAAGGAACGCGGGTAGCAATCAGCCCCAGCATTTT | CASSLRNAGSNQPQHF
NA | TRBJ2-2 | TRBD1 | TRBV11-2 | TGTGCCAGCAGCAACCCCTCGACAGGGGGCCTGAACACCGGGGAGCTGTTTTTT | CASSNPSTGGLNTGELFF
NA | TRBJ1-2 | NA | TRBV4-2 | TGTGCCAGCAGCCCTCGGGAAGGCGGCTACACCTTC | CASSPREGGYTF
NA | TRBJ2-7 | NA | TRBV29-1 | TGCAGCGCCCTGGATGGCGGCTCCTACGAGCAGTACTTC | CSALDGGSYEQYF
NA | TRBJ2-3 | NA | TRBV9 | TGTGCCAGCACCCGGGACGCCTGGGGGGCAGATACGCAGTATTTT | CASTRDAWGADTQYF
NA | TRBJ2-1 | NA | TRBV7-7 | TGTGCCAGCAGCTTAGGGTCTGGCAGGGACTATGAGCAGTTCTTC | CASSLGSGRDYEQFF
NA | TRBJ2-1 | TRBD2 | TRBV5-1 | TGCGCCAGCAGGACTAGCGGGGGCCACAATGAGCAGTTCTTC | CASRTSGGHNEQFF
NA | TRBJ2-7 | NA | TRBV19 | TGTGCCAGTAGTAACTCGGACAGTTTCACCTCCGAGCAGCACTTC | CASSNSDSFTSEQHF
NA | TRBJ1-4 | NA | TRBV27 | TGTGCCAGCAGGTACAGGGCGGCGGCTTATGAAAAACTGTTTTTT | CASRYRAAAYEKLFF
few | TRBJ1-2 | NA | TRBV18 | TGTGCCAGCTCACCAGGCCAGGACTATGGCTACACCTTC | CASSPGQDYGYTF
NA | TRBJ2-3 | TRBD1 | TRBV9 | TGTGCCAGCGGACGACGGGGGGACAGGGTGGCAGATACGCAGTATTTT | CASGRRGDRVADTQYF
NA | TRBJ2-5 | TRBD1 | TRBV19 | TGTGCCAGTAGTCCCGACAGGGCTAGGAAAGAGACCCAGTACTTC | CASSPDRARKETQYF
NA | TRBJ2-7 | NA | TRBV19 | TGTGCCAGTAGTATAGCCCGGGACGAGCAGTACTTC | CASSIARDEQYF
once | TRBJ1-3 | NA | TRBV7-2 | TGTGCCAGCAGCACAGGGCTGGCTGGAAACACCATATATTTT | CASSTGLAGNTIYF
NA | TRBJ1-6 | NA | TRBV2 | TGTGCCAGCAAGGAGGGCAGAAATAATTCACCCCTCCACTTT | CASKEGRNNSPLHF
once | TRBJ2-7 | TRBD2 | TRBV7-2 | TGTGCCAGCAGCTTACTGCCTAGCGGGAGGTCCTACGAGCAGTACTTC | CASSLLPSGRSYEQYF
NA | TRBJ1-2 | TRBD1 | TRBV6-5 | TGTGCCAGCAGGATGGACAGGCGCCTGGGCTACACCTTC | CASRMDRRLGYTF
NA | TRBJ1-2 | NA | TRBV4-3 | TGCGCCAGCAGCCAAGAACGGGACTATGGCTACACCTTC | CASSQERDYGYTF
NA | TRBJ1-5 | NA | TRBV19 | TGTGCCAGTAGCCAGAGGGGGAATCAGCCCCAGCATTTT | CASSQRGNQPQHF
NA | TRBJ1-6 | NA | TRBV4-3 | TGCGCCAGCAGCCAAGGAGACGGGGGTAATTCACCCCTCCACTTT | CASSQGDGGNSPLHF
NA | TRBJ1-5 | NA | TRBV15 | TGTGCCACCAGCGGCCTCCGGGTGGGTCAGCCCCAGCATTTT | CATSGLRVGQPQHF
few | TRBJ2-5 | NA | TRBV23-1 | TGCGCCAGCAGTCCCCTCCGGCAGGTGGGAGAGACCCAGTACTTC | CASSPLRQVGETQYF
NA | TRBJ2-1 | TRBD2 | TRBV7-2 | TGTGCCAGCAGCTCTAGCGGGAGAATACTATCCTACAATGAGCAGTTCTTC | CASSSSGRILSYNEQFF
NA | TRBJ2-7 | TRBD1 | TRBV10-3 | TGTGCCATCAGTTTGGGACAGGGGGCTTACGAGCAGTACTTC | CAISLGQGAYEQYF
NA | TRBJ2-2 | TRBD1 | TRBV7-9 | TGTGCCAGCAGCCCTGGGGACAGGGTGGCCGGGGAGCTGTTTTTT | CASSPGDRVAGELFF
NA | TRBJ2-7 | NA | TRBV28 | TGTGCCAGCAGTTTAGGCAGGGGACGTCGTAGGTACGAGCAGTACTTC | CASSLGRGRRRYEQYF
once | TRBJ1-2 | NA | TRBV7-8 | TGTGCCAGCAGCTTAATCGGGATCACACTGGGCTACACCTTC | CASSLIGITLGYTF
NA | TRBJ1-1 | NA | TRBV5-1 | TGCGCCAGCAGCTTTTCAGGGGTTTTGAACACTGAAGCTTTCTTT | CASSFSGVLNTEAFF
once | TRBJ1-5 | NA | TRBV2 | TGTGCCAGCAGTGCATCCAGGGGCGTCCATAGCAATCAGCCCCAGCATTTT | CASSASRGVHSNQPQHF
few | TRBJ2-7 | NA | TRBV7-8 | TGTGCCAGCAGCTTAGGGTCCGGACTCAACTACGAGCAGTACTTC | CASSLGSGLNYEQYF
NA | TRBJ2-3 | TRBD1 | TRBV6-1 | TGTGCCAGCAGCGACAGGGGGCACCACACAGATACGCAGTATTTT | CASSDRGHHTDTQYF
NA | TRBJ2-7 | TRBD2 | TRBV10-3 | TGTGCCATCAGTAGTACGTCCGGCGGGAGTTCCTACGAGCAGTACTTC | CAISSTSGGSSYEQYF
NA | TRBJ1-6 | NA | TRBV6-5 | TGTGCCAGCGGCTTAGGGGACCGGGGGATAGTCCCCCTCCACTTT | CASGLGDRGIVPLHF
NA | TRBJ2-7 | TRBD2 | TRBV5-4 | TGTGCCAGCAGCTTTGGGCGGGGGGACTCCTACGAGCAGTACTTC | CASSFGRGDSYEQYF
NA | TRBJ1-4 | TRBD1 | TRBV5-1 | TGCGCCAGCAGCTTGGCCCCCGGGACAGGGATGGAAAAACTGTTTTTT | CASSLAPGTGMEKLFF
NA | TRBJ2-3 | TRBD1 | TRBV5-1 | TGCGCCAGCAGCTACGACAGGGGCAGCACAGATACGCAGTATTTT | CASSYDRGSTDTQYF
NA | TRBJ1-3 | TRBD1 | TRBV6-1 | TGTGCCAGCAGGGGCCGGACAGGTCGAAACACCATATATTTT | CASRGRTGRNTIYF
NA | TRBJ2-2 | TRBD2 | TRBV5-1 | TGCGCCAGCAGCTCCTTACTAGCGGCAGGGGACACCGGGGAGCTGTTTTTT | CASSSLLAAGDTGELFF
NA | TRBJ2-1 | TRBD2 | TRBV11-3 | TGTGCCAGCAGCTGGACTAGCGGGATCTACAATGAGCAGTTCTTC | CASSWTSGIYNEQFF
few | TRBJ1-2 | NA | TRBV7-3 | TGTGCCAGCAGCTCCGGGTCGGAAAACTATGGCTACACCTTC | CASSSGSENYGYTF
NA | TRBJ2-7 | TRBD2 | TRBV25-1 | TGTGCCAGCAGTGACCCCGGACTAGCGGGAAACGAGCAGTACTTC | CASSDPGLAGNEQYF
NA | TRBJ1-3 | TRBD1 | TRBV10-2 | TGCGCCAGCCTCAGGGGGGATCTACTCTCTGGAAACACCATATATTTT | CASLRGDLLSGNTIYF
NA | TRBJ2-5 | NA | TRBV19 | TGTGCCAGTAGTATCAGTCCTCAAGAGACCCAGTACTTC | CASSISPQETQYF
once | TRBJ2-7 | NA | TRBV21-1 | TGTGCCAGCAGCAAAATCCCTAGCGGGAGGGCCTGGAGCGAGCAGTACTTC | CASSKIPSGRAWSEQYF
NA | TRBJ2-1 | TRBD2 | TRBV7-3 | TGTGCCAGCAGCCGGACAGGGAACGAAGCGGGAGGGGGCAATGAGCAGTTCTTC | CASSRTGNEAGGGNEQFF
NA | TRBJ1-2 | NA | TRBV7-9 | TGTGCCAGCACCCCTAGCCCCCACGTTAACTATGGCTACACCTTC | CASTPSPHVNYGYTF
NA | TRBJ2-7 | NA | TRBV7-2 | TGTGCCAGCAGCTTGATCCAGGGGTACGAGCAGTACTTC | CASSLIQGYEQYF
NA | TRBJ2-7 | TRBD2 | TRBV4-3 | TGCGCCAGCAGCCAAGATGGTCTGGGGGGGGTGGAGCAGTACTTC | CASSQDGLGGVEQYF